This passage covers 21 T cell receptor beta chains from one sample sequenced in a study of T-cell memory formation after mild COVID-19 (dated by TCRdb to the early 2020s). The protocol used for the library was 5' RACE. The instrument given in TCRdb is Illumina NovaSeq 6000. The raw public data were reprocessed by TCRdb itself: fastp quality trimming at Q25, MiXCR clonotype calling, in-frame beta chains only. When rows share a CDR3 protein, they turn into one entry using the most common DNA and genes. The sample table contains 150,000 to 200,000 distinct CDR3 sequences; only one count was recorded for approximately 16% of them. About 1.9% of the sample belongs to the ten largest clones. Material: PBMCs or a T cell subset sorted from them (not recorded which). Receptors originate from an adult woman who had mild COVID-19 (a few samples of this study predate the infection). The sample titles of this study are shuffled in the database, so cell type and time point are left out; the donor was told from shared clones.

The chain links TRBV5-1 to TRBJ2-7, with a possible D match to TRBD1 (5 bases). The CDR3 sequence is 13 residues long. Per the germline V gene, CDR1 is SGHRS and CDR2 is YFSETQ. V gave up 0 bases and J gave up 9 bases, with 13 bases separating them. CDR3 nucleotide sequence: TGCGCCAGCAGCTTGGACTCAGGGTATCGGCAGTACTTC. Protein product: CASSLDSGYRQYF.

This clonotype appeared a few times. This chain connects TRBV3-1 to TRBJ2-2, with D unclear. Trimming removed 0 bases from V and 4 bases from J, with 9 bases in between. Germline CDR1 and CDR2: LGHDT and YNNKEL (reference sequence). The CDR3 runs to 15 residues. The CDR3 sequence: CASSQETVSTGELFF. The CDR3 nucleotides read TGTGCCAGCAGCCAAGAAACCGTTAGCACCGGGGAGCTGTTTTTT.

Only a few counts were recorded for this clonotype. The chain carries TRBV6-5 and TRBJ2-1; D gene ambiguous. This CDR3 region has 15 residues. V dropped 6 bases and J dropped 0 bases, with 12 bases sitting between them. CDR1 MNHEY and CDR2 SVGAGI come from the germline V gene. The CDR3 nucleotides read TGTGCCAGCAGGACCGATCCGAGCTCCTACAATGAGCAGTTCTTC. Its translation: CASRTDPSSYNEQFF.

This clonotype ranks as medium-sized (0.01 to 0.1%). This chain's CDR3 is CASLRTPSGDTQYF. CDR3 sequence (DNA): TGTGCCAGCCTCCGAACACCCTCCGGAGATACGCAGTATTTT. J is TRBJ2-3 and V is TRBV2; D is unclear. The CDR3 is 14 residues long. Trimming took 8 bases from V and 5 from J, leaving 17 bases between them. Germline CDR1 and CDR2: SNHLY and FYNNEI.

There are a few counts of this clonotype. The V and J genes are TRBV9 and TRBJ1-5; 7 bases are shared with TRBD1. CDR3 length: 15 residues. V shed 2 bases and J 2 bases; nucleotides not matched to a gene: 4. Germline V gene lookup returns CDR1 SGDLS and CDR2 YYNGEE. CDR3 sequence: CASSVGDRGNQPQHF. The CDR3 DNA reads TGTGCCAGCAGCGTCGGGGACAGAGGCAATCAGCCCCAGCATTTT.

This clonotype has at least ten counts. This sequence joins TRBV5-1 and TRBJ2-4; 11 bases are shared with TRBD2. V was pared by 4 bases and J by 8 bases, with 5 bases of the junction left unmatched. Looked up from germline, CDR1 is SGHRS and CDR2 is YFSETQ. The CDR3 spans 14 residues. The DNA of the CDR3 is TGCGCCAGCAGCCTTAGCGGGGGGGCGGACATTCAGTACTTC. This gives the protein CASSLSGGADIQYF.

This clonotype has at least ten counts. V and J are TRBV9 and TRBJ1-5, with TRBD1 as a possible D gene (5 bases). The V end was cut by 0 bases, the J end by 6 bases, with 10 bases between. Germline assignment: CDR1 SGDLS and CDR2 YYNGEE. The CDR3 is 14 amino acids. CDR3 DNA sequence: TGTGCCAGCAGCGTAGACGGGGCCGGTCAGCCCCAGCATTTT. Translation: CASSVDGAGQPQHF.

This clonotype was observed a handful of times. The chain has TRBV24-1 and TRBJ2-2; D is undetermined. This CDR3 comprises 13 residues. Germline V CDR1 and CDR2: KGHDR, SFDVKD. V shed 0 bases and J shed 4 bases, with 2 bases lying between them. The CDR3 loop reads CATSDLSTGELFF. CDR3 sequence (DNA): TGTGCCACCAGTGATTTGAGCACCGGGGAGCTGTTTTTT.

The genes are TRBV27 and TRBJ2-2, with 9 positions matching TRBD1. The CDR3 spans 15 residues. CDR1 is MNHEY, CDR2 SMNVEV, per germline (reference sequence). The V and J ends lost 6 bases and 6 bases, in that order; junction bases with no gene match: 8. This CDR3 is CASREGTGMAGELFF. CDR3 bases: TGTGCCAGCAGGGAAGGGACAGGGATGGCCGGGGAGCTGTTTTTT.

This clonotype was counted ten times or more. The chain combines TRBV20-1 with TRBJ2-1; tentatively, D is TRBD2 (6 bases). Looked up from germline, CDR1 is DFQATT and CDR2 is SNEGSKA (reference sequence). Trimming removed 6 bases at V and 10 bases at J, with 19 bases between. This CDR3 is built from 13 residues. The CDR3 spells CSASRDSGPEQFF. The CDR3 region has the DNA TGCAGTGCGAGCCGGGACTCCGGACCCGAGCAGTTCTTC.

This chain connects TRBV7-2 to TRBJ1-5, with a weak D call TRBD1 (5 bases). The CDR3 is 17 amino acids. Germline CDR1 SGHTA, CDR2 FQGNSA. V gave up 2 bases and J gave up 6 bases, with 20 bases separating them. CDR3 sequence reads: CASSLISVAGRGQPQHF. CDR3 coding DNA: TGTGCCAGCAGCTTAATTTCCGTGGCAGGGAGAGGTCAGCCCCAGCATTTT.

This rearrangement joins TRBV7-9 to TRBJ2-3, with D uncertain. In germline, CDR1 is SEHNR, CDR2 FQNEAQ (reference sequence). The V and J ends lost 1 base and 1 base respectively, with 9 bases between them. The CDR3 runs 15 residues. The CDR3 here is CASSLGGERTDTQYF. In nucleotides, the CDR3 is TGTGCCAGCAGCTTAGGTGGCGAACGCACAGATACGCAGTATTTT. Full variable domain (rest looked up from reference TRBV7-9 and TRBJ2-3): DTGVSQNPRHKITKRGQNVTFRCDPISEHNRLYWYRQTLGQGPEFLTYFQNEAQLEKSRLLSDRFSAERPKGSFSTLEIQRTEQGDSAMYLCASSLGGERTDTQYFGPGTRLTVL.

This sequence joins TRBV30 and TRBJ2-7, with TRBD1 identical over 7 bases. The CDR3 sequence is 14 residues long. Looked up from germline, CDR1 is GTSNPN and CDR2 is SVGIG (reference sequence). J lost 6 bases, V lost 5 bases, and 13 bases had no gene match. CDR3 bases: TGTGCCTGGCTAATACAGGGGCCCCCCGCCGAGCAGTACTTC. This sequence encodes CAWLIQGPPAEQYF.

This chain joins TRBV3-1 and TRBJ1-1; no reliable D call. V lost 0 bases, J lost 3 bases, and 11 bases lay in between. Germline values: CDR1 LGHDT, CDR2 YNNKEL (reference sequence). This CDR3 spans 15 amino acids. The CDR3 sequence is CASSQERVVDTEAFF. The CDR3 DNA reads TGTGCCAGCAGCCAAGAGAGGGTGGTGGACACTGAAGCTTTCTTT. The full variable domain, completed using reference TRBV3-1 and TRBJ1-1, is DTAVSQTPKYLVTQMGNDKSIKCEQNLGHDTMYWYKQDSKKFLKIMFSYNNKELIINETVPNRFSPKSPDKAHLNLHINSLELGDSAVYFCASSQERVVDTEAFFGQGTRLTVV.

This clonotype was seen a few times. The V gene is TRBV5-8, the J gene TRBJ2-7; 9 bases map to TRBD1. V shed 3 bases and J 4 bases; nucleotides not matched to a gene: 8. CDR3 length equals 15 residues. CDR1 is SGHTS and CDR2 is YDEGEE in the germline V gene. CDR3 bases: TGTGCCAGCAGCTCTGGGACAGGGACGGGATACGAGCAGTACTTC. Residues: CASSSGTGTGYEQYF.

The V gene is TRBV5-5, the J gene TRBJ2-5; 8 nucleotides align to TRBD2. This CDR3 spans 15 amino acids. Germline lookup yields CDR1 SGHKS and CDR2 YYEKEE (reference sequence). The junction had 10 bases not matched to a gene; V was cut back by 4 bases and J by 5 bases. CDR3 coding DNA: TGTGCCAGCAGCCCGACAGCGGGGGACGGTGAGACCCAGTACTTC. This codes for CASSPTAGDGETQYF.

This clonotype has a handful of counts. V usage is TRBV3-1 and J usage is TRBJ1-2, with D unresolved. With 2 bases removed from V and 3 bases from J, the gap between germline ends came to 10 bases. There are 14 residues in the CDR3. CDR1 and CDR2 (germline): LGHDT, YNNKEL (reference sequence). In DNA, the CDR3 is TGTGCCAGCAGCCAATCCGGGGATTACTATGGCTACACCTTC. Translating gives CASSQSGDYYGYTF.

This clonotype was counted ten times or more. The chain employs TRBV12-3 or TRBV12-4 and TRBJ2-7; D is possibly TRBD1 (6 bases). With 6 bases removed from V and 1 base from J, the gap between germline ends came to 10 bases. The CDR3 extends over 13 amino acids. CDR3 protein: CASSLQGSYEQYF. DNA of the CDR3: TGTGCCAGCAGCTTACAGGGATCCTACGAGCAGTACTTC.

This CDR3 reads CASSLVTSGQETQYF. The DNA of the CDR3 is TGTGCCAGCAGCTTAGTGACTAGCGGTCAAGAGACCCAGTACTTC. The V call is TRBV7-2, the J call TRBJ2-5, with 9 bases matching TRBD2. The germline V gene has CDR1 SGHTA and CDR2 FQGNSA. The CDR3 is 15 residues long. V dropped 1 base and J dropped 2; count of bases not matched to a gene: 2.

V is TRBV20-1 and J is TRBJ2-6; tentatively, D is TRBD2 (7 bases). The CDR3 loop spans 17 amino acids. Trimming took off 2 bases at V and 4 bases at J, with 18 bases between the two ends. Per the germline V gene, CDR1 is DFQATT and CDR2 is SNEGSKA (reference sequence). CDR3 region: CSARIAAGAGGANVLTF. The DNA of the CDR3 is TGCAGTGCTAGAATTGCTGCGGGGGCGGGAGGGGCCAACGTCCTGACTTTC.

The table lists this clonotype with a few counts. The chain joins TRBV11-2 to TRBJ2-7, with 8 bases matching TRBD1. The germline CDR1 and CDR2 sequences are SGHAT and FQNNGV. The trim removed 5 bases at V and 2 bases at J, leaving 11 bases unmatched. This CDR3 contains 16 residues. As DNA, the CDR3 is TGTGCCAGCAGCCCCTTACGTAGGGACAGGACCTACGAGCAGTACTTC. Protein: CASSPLRRDRTYEQYF. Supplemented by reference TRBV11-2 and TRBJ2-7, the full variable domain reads EAGVAQSPRYKIIEKRQSVAFWCNPISGHATLYWYQQILGQGPKLLIQFQNNGVVDDSQLPKDRFSAERLKGVDSTLKIQPAKLEDSAVYLCASSPLRRDRTYEQYFGPGTRLTVT.